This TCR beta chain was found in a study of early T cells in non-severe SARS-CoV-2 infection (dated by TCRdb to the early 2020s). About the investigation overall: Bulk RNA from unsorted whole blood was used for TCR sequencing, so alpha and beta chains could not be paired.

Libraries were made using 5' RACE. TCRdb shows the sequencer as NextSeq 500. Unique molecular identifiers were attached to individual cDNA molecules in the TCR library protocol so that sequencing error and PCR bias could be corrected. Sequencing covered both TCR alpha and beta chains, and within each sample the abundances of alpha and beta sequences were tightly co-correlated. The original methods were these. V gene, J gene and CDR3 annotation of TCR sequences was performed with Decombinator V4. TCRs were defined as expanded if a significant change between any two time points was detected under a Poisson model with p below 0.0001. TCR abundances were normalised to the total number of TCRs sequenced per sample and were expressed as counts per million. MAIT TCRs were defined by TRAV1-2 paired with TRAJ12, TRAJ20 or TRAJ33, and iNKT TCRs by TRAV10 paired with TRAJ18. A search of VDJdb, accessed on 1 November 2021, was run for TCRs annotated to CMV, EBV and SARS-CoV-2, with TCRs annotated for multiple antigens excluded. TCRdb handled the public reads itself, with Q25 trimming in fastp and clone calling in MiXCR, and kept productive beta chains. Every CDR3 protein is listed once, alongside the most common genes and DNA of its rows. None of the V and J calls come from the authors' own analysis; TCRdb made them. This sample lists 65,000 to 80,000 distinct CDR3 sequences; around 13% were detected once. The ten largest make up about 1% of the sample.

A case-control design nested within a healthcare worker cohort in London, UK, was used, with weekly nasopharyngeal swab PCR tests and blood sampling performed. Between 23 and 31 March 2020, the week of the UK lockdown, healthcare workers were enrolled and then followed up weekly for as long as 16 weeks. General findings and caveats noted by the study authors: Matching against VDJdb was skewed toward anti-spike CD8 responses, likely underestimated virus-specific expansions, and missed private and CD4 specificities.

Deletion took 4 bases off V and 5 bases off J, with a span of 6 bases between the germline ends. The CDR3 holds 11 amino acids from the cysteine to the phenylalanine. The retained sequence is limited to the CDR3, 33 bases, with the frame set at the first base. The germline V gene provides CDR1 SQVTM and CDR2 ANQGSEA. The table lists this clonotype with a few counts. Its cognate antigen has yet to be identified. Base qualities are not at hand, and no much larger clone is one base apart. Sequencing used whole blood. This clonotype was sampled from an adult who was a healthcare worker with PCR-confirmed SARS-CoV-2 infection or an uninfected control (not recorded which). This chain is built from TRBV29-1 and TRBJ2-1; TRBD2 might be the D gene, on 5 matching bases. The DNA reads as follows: TGCAGCGTTGTAGCGAACAATGAGCAGTTCTTC. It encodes CSVVANNEQFF.